These T cell receptor beta chains were read from a single sample in a study of blood T cell repertoires in COVID-19. The repertoire was sequenced with immunoSEQ multiplex PCR; TCRdb's copy has only in-frame clones and lacks some. The sample holds fewer than 90,000 clones; roughly 88% are singletons and the top ten take 6% to 8%. Sequencing was carried out using peripheral blood. The source of these receptors is a man in his 70s with acute or convalescent COVID-19. CDR3s include the opening cysteine and the closing phenylalanine or tryptophan. A D gene is named only where the DNA matches it firmly. Only some rows state a clone size, as once, few, many or a class for expanded clones.

TRBV12-3/TRBV12-4,.,.,TRBJ2-7,CATQTGSTGRQYF,TGTGCCACCCAAACGGGGAGCACCGGGCGGCAGTACTTC
TRBV6-1,.,.,TRBJ1-2,CASSEFRGYYGYTF,TGTGCCAGCAGTGAATTCAGGGGTTACTATGGCTACACCTTC
TRBV6-6,.,.,TRBJ1-4,CAGSVGSREKLFF,TGTGCCGGCTCGGTGGGGAGTAGGGAAAAACTGTTTTTT
TRBV28,.,.,TRBJ2-3,CASSLWGLGTDTQYF,TGTGCCAGCAGTTTATGGGGACTGGGCACAGATACGCAGTATTTT
TRBV27,TRBD2,once,TRBJ2-1,CASSARTGGPPNEQFF,TGTGCCAGCAGTGCACGGACGGGGGGGCCCCCAAATGAGCAGTTCTTC
TRBV2,.,.,TRBJ2-7,CASDILQGEQYF,TGTGCCAGCGATATTTTGCAGGGGGAGCAGTACTTC
TRBV5-8,TRBD1,.,TRBJ2-7,CASPKLRTGTYEQYF,TGTGCCAGTCCGAAACTCCGGACAGGGACGTACGAGCAGTACTTC
TRBV29-1,.,.,TRBJ2-7,CSGGQGLGYEQYF,TGCAGTGGTGGGCAGGGTTTAGGTTACGAGCAGTACTTC
TRBV19,TRBD1,.,TRBJ1-2,CASSIGGQKSTF,TGTGCCAGTAGTATAGGGGGACAGAAATCCACCTTC
TRBV5-1,.,.,TRBJ1-3,CASSWEGSSGNTIYF,TGCGCCAGCAGCTGGGAGGGTAGCTCTGGAAACACCATATATTTT
TRBV6-4,.,.,TRBJ2-7,CASSGPGGPITAYEQYF,TGTGCCAGCAGTGGGCCGGGGGGCCCGATTACCGCCTACGAGCAGTACTTC
TRBV19,TRBD1,.,TRBJ2-2,CASSIQGANGELFF,TGTGCCAGTAGTATACAGGGGGCTAACGGGGAGCTGTTTTTT
TRBV5-1,.,.,TRBJ2-3,CASSSGTTSSTDTQYF,TGCGCCAGCAGCTCCGGGACAACCAGTAGCACAGATACGCAGTATTTT
TRBV28,.,.,TRBJ2-2,CASSLFGGNTGELFF,TGTGCCAGCAGTTTGTTCGGCGGTAACACCGGGGAGCTGTTTTTT
TRBV27,.,.,TRBJ1-1,CASRARAWNTEAFF,TGTGCCAGCAGGGCCAGGGCATGGAACACTGAAGCTTTCTTT
TRBV2,.,once,TRBJ1-2,CASSETTTRDSGYTF,TGTGCCAGCAGTGAGACAACCACCCGGGACTCCGGCTACACCTTC
TRBV2,.,.,TRBJ2-5,CASSVNPVETQYF,TGTGCCAGCAGTGTTAATCCTGTGGAGACCCAGTACTTC
TRBV28,.,.,TRBJ1-5,CASNGGQSQPQHF,TGTGCCAGTAATGGAGGTCAGTCCCAGCCCCAGCATTTT
TRBV14,.,.,TRBJ1-6,CASSSNNSPLHF,TGTGCCAGCAGCTCAAATAATTCACCCCTCCACTTT